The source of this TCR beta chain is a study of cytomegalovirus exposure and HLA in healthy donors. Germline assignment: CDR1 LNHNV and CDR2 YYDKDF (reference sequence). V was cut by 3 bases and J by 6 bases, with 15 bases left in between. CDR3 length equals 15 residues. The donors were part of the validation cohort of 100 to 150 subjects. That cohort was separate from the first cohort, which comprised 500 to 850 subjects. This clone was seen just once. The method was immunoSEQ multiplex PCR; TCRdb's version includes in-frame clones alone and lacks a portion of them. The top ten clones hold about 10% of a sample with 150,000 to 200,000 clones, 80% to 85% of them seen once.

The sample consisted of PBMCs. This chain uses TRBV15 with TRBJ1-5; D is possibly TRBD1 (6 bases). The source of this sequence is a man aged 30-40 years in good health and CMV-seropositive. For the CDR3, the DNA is TGTGCCACCAGCAGCCTTCAGGGGATGGGTCAGCCCCAGCATTTT. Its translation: CATSSLQGMGQPQHF.